This entry features one TCR beta chain sequence. The antigen is unknown. With 60 Vbeta and 13 Jbeta primers, the PCR was carried out. Per the study methods: It was a later analysis that counted roughly 80 million unique TCR beta chains, of which some 9.9 million were shared. Profiled with immunoSEQ multiplex PCR; TCRdb holds only in-frame clones, not every one. Clone size and the V and J calls come from that table; the DNA yielded D and trimming. The repertoire has over 150,000 clones, roughly 80% of them found once; the top ten carry 4.3%. This sample is part of a study of cytomegalovirus exposure and HLA in healthy donors. Study as a whole: For the 300 to 400 genotyped donors, 80% to 90% fell within the Caucasian-associated ancestry cluster.

CDR3 length: 15 residues. V lost 6 bases to trimming and J lost 7 bases, with 21 bases between them. CDR1 and CDR2 (germline): MNHNS, SASEGT. Overall study findings and caveats: Judged likely to be a sequencing artifact was a cluster of highly shared sequence variants. Fewer N-insertions than the roughly 600-donor mean were reportedly shown by an Asian-associated ancestry cluster in a later analysis.

The receptor comes from a man aged 35 to 55 in good health and CMV-seronegative. This rearrangement joins TRBV6-1 to TRBJ1-2; the D gene is possibly TRBD1 (6 bases). Sequenced: PBMCs. The CDR3 sequence is CASRPETGPSRGYTF. CDR3 nucleotides: TGTGCCAGCAGGCCCGAGACAGGACCGTCGCGTGGCTACACCTTC.